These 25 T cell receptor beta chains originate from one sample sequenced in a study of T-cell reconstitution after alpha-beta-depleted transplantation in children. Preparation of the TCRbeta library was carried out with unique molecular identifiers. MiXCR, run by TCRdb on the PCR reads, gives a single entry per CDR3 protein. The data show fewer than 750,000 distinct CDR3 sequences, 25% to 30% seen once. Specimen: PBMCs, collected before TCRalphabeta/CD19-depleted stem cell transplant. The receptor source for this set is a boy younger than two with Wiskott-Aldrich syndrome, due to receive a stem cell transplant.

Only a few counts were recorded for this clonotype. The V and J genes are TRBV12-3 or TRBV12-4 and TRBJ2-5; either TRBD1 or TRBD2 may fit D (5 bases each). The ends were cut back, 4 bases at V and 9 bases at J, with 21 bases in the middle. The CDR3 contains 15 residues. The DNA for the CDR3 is TGTGCCAGCAGTTCCCGGGACGGCACAGGTCGGGCCCAGTACTTC. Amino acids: CASSSRDGTGRAQYF.

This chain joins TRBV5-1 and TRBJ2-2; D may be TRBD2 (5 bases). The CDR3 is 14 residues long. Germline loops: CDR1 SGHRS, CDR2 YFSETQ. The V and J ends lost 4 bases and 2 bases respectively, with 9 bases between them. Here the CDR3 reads CASSTGINTGELFF. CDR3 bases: TGCGCCAGCAGCACCGGGATTAACACCGGGGAGCTGTTTTTT.

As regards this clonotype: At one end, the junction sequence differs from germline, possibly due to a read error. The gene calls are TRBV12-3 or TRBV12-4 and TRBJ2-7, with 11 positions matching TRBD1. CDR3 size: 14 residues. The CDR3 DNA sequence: TGCGCCAGCAGCCGGACAGGGGGCTCGTACGAGCAGTACTTC. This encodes CASSRTGGSYEQYF.

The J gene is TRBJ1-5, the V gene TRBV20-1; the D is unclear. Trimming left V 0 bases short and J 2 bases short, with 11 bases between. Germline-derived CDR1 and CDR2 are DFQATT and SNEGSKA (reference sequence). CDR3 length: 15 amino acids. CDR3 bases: TGCAGTGCTAGAGAGCCCCTTTTGGGCAATCAGCCCCAGCATTTT. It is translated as CSAREPLLGNQPQHF.

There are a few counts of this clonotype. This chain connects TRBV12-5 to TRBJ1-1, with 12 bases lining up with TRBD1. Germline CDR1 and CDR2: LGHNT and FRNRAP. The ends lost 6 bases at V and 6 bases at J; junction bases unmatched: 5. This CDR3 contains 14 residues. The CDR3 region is CASGPGQGAPEAFF. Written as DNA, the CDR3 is TGTGCTAGTGGCCCGGGACAGGGGGCCCCTGAAGCTTTCTTT. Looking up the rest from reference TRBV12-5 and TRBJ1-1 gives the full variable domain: DARVTQTPRHKVTEMGQEVTMRCQPILGHNTVFWYRQTMMQGLELLAYFRNRAPLDDSGMPKDRFSAEMPDATLATLKIQPSEPRDSAVYFCASGPGQGAPEAFFGQGTRLTVV.

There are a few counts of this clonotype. CDR3 residues: CASRTSGATGELFF. The CDR3 coding sequence is TGTGCCAGCAGAACTAGCGGGGCGACCGGGGAGCTGTTTTTT. The chain recombines TRBV3-1 with TRBJ2-2, with 10 bases that match TRBD2. The germline V gene encodes CDR1 LGHDT and CDR2 YNNKEL (reference sequence). The CDR3 length is 14 residues. J was trimmed by 5 bases and V by 6 bases; bases with no gene match: 3.

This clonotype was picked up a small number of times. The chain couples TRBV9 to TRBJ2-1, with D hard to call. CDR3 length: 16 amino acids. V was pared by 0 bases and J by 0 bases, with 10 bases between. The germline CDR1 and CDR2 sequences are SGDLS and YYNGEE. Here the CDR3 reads CASSVVSTSSYNEQFF. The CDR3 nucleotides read TGTGCCAGCAGCGTAGTGAGCACCAGCTCCTACAATGAGCAGTTCTTC.

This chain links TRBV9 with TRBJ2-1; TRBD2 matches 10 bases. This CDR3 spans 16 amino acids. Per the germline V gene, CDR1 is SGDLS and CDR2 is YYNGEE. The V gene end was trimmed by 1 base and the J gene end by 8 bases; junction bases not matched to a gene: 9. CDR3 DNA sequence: TGTGCCAGCAGCGTATGGGCTAGCGGGAGTTGGGATGAGCAGTTCTTC. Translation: CASSVWASGSWDEQFF.

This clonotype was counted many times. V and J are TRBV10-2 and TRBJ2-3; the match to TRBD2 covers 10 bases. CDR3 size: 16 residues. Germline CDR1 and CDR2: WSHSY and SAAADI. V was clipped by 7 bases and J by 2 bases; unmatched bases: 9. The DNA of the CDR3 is TGCGCCAGCAAAAGGGAGCGGGAGGGCAACACAGATACGCAGTATTTT. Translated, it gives CASKREREGNTDTQYF.

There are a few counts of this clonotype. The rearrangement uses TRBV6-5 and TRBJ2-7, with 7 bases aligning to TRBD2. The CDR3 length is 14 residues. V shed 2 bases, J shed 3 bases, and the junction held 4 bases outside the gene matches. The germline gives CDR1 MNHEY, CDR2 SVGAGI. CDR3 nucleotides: TGTGCCAGCAGTTACAAAGCGGGGCGCTACGAGCAGTACTTC. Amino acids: CASSYKAGRYEQYF.

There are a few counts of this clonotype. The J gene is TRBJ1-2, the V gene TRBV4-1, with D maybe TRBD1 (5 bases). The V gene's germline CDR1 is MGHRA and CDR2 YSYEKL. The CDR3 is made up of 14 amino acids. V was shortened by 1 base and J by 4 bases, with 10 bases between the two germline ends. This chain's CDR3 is CASSQVLGTYGYTF. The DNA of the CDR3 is TGCGCCAGCAGCCAAGTCCTAGGGACCTATGGCTACACCTTC.

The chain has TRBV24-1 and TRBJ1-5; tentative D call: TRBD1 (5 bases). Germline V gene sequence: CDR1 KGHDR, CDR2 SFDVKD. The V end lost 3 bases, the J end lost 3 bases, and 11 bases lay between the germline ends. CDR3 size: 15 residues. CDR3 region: CATSDGRANNQPQHF. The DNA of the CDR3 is TGTGCCACCAGTGATGGCAGGGCTAACAATCAGCCCCAGCATTTT.

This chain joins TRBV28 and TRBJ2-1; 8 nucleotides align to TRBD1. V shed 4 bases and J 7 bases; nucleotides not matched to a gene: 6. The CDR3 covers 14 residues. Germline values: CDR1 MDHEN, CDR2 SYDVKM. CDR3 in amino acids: CASSSPGQVNEQFF. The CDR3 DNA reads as TGTGCCAGCAGTTCTCCGGGACAGGTAAATGAGCAGTTCTTC.

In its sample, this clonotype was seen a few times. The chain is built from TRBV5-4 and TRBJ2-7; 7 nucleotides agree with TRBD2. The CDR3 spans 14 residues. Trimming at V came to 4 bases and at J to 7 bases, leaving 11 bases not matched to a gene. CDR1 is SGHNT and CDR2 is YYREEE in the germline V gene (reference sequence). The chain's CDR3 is CASSVGLNKREQYV. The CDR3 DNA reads TGTGCCAGCAGCGTGGGACTAAATAAGCGGGAGCAGTACGTC.

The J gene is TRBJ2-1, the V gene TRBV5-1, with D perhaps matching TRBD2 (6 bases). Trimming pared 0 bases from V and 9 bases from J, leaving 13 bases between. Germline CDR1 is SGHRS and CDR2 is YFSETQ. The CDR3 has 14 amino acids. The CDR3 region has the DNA TGCGCCAGCAGCTTGGCGGGACTCCATGGTGAGCAGTTCTTC. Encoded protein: CASSLAGLHGEQFF.

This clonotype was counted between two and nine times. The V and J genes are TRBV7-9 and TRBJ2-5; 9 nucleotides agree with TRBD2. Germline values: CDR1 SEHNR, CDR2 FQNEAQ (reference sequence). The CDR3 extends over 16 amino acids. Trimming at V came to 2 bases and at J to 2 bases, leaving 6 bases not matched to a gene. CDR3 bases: TGTGCCAGCAGCTTACTAGCGGGAAGAACGCAAGAGACCCAGTACTTC. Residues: CASSLLAGRTQETQYF. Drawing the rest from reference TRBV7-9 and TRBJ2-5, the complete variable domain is DTGVSQNPRHKITKRGQNVTFRCDPISEHNRLYWYRQTLGQGPEFLTYFQNEAQLEKSRLLSDRFSAERPKGSFSTLEIQRTEQGDSAMYLCASSLLAGRTQETQYFGPGTRLLVL.

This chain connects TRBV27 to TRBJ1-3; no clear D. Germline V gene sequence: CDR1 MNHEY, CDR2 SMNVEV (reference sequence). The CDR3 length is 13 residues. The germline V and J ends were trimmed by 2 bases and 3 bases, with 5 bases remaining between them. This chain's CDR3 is CASSLIGGNTIYF. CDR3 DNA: TGTGCCAGCAGTTTAATAGGTGGAAACACCATATATTTT.

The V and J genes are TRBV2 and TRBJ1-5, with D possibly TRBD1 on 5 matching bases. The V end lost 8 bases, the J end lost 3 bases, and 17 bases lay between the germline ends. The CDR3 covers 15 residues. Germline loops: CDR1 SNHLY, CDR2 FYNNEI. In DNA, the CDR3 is TGTGCCAGCGTATCGGGCCAGGGTCCCAATCAGCCCCAGCATTTT. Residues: CASVSGQGPNQPQHF. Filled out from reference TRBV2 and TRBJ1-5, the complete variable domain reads EPEVTQTPSHQVTQMGQEVILRCVPISNHLYFYWYRQILGQKVEFLVSFYNNEISEKSEIFDDQFSVERPDGSNFTLKIRSTKLEDSAMYFCASVSGQGPNQPQHFGDGTRLSIL.

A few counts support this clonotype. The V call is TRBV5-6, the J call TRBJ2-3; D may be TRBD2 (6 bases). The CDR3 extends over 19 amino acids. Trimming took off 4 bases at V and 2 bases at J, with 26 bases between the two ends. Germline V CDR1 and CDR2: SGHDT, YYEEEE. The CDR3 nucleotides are TGTGCCAGCAGCCCCCCGACTGGGCGGGACCGAGTTCCCACAGATACGCAGTATTTT. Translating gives CASSPPTGRDRVPTDTQYF.

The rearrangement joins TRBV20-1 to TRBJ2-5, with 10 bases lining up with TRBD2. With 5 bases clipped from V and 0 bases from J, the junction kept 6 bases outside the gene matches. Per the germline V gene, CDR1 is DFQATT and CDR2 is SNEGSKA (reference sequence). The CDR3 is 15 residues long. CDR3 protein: CSAPRLAGNQETQYF. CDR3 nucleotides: TGCAGTGCTCCCCGACTAGCGGGTAACCAAGAGACCCAGTACTTC.

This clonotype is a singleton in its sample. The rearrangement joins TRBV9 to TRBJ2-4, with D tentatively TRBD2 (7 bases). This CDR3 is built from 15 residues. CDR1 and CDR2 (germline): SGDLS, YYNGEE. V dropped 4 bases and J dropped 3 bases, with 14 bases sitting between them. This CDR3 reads CASSHGGDNKNIQYF. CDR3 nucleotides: TGTGCCAGCAGCCATGGGGGGGACAACAAAAACATTCAGTACTTC.

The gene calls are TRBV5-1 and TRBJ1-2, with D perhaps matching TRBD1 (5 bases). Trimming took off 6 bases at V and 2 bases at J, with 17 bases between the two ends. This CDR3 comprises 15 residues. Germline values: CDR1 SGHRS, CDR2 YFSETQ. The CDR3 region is CASTKTGGMNYGYTF. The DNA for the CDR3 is TGCGCCAGCACGAAAACCGGGGGAATGAACTATGGCTACACCTTC.

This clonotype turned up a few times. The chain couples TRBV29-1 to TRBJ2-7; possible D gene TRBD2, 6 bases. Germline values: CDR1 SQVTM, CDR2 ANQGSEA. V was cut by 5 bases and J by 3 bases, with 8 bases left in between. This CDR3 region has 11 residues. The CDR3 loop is CSVSRGYEQYF. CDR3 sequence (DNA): TGCAGCGTTTCGCGGGGCTACGAGCAGTACTTC.

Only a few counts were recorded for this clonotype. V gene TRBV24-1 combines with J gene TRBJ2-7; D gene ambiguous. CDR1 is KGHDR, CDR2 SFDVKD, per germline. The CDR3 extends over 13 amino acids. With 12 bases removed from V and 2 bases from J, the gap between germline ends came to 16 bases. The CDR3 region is CAFTNSSTYEQYF. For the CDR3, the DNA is TGTGCCTTCACTAACTCGAGTACCTACGAGCAGTACTTC.

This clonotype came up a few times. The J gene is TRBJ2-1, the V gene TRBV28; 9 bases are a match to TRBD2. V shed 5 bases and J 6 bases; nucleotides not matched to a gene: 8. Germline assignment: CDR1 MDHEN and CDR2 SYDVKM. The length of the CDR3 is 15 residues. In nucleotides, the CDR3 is TGTGCCAGCAGTGGCGGAGCGGGAGGACGCAATGAGCAGTTCTTC. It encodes CASSGGAGGRNEQFF.